This T cell receptor (beta chain) was documented in a study of shared clonotypes between healthy human individuals. In germline, CDR1 is SNHLY, CDR2 FYNNEI. CDR3 length: 20 residues. V lost 2 bases, J lost 0 bases, and 15 bases stayed unmatched. TCRdb keeps only in-frame clones here, not all; method: immunoSEQ multiplex PCR. This sample has some 2 million clones, with about 95% found just once. In the naive CD8 group, cells lacked CD45RO and were positively selected for CCR7, so terminally differentiated effector memory CD45RA+ cells were left out. Healthy and HIV-negative, the adult donors had no recent acute infections or vaccinations.

This clonotype was obtained from a young man in good health. This sequence joins TRBV2 and TRBJ2-1, with 8 bases fitting TRBD2. The specimen was naive CD8+ T cells sorted from blood. The CDR3 spells CASSEIMGELAASSYNEQFF. CDR3 in DNA: TGTGCCAGCAGTGAAATTATGGGGGAACTAGCGGCCAGCTCCTACAATGAGCAGTTCTTC. Filled out from reference TRBV2 and TRBJ2-1, the complete variable domain reads EPEVTQTPSHQVTQMGQEVILRCVPISNHLYFYWYRQILGQKVEFLVSFYNNEISEKSEIFDDQFSVERPDGSNFTLKIRSTKLEDSAMYFCASSEIMGELAASSYNEQFFGPGTRLTVL.